The T cell receptor beta chain described here comes from a study of shared clonotypes between healthy human individuals. Study summary: Those who served as donors were a couple of women and a few men between the ages of 18 and 49.

From CD4+ cells came CD45RA+ naive and CD45RA-negative memory subsets. TCRdb's table, derived via immunoSEQ multiplex PCR, lists solely in-frame clones and lacks some. The profile shows millions of clones, 90% to 95% of them singletons. This CDR3 comprises 14 residues. V dropped 2 bases and J dropped 7 bases, with 16 bases sitting between them. Germline lookup yields CDR1 SGHRS and CDR2 YFSETQ. Sequencing was done on a sample of naive CD4+ T cells sorted from blood. Described subset: CD45RA+ positively selected. The receptor comes from a man between 18 and 35 years old in good health. J is TRBJ2-7 and V is TRBV5-1, with D perhaps TRBD1 or TRBD2 (6 bases each). CDR3 DNA sequence: TGCGCCAGCAGCTTCGAGGGGGGCTCGCGGGAGCAGTACTTC. Protein sequence: CASSFEGGSREQYF.